These T cell receptor beta chains were read from a single sample in a study of T cells in localized non-small cell lung cancer. Clones were read by immunoSEQ multiplex PCR, and TCRdb kept only the in-frame ones, dropping some. Counted here are about 15,000 clones, approximately 85% occurring once; the ten biggest clones make up under 5.5%. The specimen was peripheral blood, collected before any cancer treatment. The receptors come from a woman between 35 and 70 years old with stage I lung adenocarcinoma. Each CDR3 is given without its conserved first and last residue.

v_gene: TRBV7-8; j_gene: TRBJ1-5; CDR3aa: ASSPRGALNQPQH
v_gene: TRBV6-1; j_gene: TRBJ2-7; CDR3aa: ASSDVFQEYEQY
v_gene: TRBV6-1; j_gene: TRBJ2-7; CDR3aa: ASSESRRQINYEQY
v_gene: TRBV21-1; j_gene: TRBJ1-2; CDR3aa: ASTPQYVRPFYGYT
v_gene: TRBV2; j_gene: TRBJ2-5; CDR3aa: ASSENPGGETQY
v_gene: TRBV4-1; j_gene: TRBJ1-4; CDR3aa: ASQTGDGGEKLF
v_gene: TRBV6-5; j_gene: TRBJ1-2; CDR3aa: ASTLHQGNYGYT
v_gene: TRBV5-1; j_gene: TRBJ2-4; CDR3aa: ASSHSGGLAKNIQY
v_gene: TRBV28; j_gene: TRBJ2-5; CDR3aa: ASSLSGSETQY
v_gene: TRBV5-1; j_gene: TRBJ2-3; CDR3aa: ASSSAPGDPSTDTQY
v_gene: TRBV2; j_gene: TRBJ1-4; CDR3aa: ASRPSGGVTNEKLF
v_gene: TRBV15; j_gene: TRBJ1-1; CDR3aa: ATSRGGGGYTEAF
v_gene: TRBV9; j_gene: TRBJ2-2; CDR3aa: ASSVEGSLRTGELF
v_gene: TRBV7-2; j_gene: TRBJ1-1; CDR3aa: ASSPRGQQNTEAF
v_gene: TRBV28; j_gene: TRBJ1-5; CDR3aa: ASSLGRGPMQPQH
v_gene: TRBV5-1; j_gene: TRBJ2-1; CDR3aa: ASSLGDRSQNEQF
v_gene: TRBV2; j_gene: TRBJ1-5; CDR3aa: ASSAAPSNQPQH
v_gene: TRBV2; j_gene: TRBJ2-1; CDR3aa: ASSEQGALV
v_gene: TRBV7-8; j_gene: TRBJ2-3; CDR3aa: ASSFRTSGGVRPDTQY
v_gene: TRBV7-9; j_gene: TRBJ1-6; CDR3aa: ASSLRAGTGHSPLH
v_gene: TRBV7-6; j_gene: TRBJ2-5; CDR3aa: ASSPETGEFETQY
v_gene: TRBV4-1; j_gene: TRBJ1-5; CDR3aa: ASSPAGDFNSNQPQH
v_gene: TRBV25-1; j_gene: TRBJ1-2; CDR3aa: ASSEYQGYGYT
v_gene: TRBV6-1; j_gene: TRBJ1-5; CDR3aa: ASSDRVNRMFHQPQH
v_gene: TRBV7-9; j_gene: TRBJ2-5; CDR3aa: ASSSGGAFKETQY
v_gene: TRBV5-1; j_gene: TRBJ1-2; CDR3aa: ASSRNPPGQGGSNYGYT
v_gene: TRBV5-6; j_gene: TRBJ2-1; CDR3aa: ASSLGLGSNEQF
v_gene: TRBV5-4; j_gene: TRBJ2-3; CDR3aa: ASSLAPTDTQY
v_gene: TRBV5-5; j_gene: TRBJ1-2; CDR3aa: ASSYHGTDDQYGYT
v_gene: TRBV11-3; j_gene: TRBJ2-7; CDR3aa: ASSPGTYHEQY
v_gene: TRBV5-4; j_gene: TRBJ2-1; CDR3aa: ASSAGGERSYNEQF
v_gene: TRBV5-8; j_gene: TRBJ1-5; CDR3aa: ASSTGQGSTRHQPQH
v_gene: TRBV7-2; j_gene: TRBJ1-5; CDR3aa: ASSLYADSNQPQH
v_gene: TRBV18; j_gene: TRBJ2-2; CDR3aa: ASSPGTGKNTGELF
v_gene: TRBV6-5; j_gene: TRBJ2-5; CDR3aa: ASSYGTSQETQY
v_gene: TRBV6-1; j_gene: TRBJ2-4; CDR3aa: ASSEQPSTGPGGNIQY
v_gene: TRBV4-2; j_gene: TRBJ2-6; CDR3aa: ASSQLWDSGANVLT
v_gene: TRBV5-1; j_gene: TRBJ1-1; CDR3aa: ASTTGRVNTEAF
v_gene: TRBV11-2; j_gene: TRBJ1-6; CDR3aa: ASSYGSRSPLH
v_gene: TRBV28; j_gene: TRBJ1-2; CDR3aa: ASSFPLLQLRGKANYGYT
v_gene: TRBV5-6; j_gene: TRBJ2-5; CDR3aa: ASSFLESQGVETQY
v_gene: TRBV29-1; j_gene: TRBJ2-2; CDR3aa: SVCLSRLVGQGVIRNTGELF
v_gene: TRBV5-4; j_gene: TRBJ2-5; CDR3aa: ASSRGGGEETQY